Listed here are 25 T cell receptor beta chains from one sample, sequenced in a study of blood T cells in healthy people across ages. The use of a sample-barcoded 5' primer and a J-beta primer mix characterized a second PCR of 7 to 11 cycles. TCRdb called the 5' RACE reads again in MiXCR, with one record for every CDR3 protein. The sample has over a million distinct CDR3 sequences, approximately 43% seen once. Source material: blood. All receptors come from a woman in her late teens or twenties in good health.

This clonotype has a handful of counts. The chain combines TRBV20-1 with TRBJ2-3, with 14 bases aligning to TRBD2. Germline V gives CDR1 DFQATT, CDR2 SNEGSKA (reference sequence). The CDR3 consists of 17 residues. Trimming cost V 4 bases and J 5 bases; bases outside gene matches: 11. CDR3: CSATRTGLAGGGDTQYF. As DNA, the CDR3 is TGCAGTGCTACCCGGACTGGACTAGCGGGAGGAGGAGATACGCAGTATTTT.

Here the CDR3 reads CASSQDQHPDNEQYF. The CDR3 bases are TGTGCCAGCAGCCAAGATCAACACCCCGATAACGAGCAGTACTTC. The V and J genes are TRBV3-1 and TRBJ2-7; no clear D. Trimming took off 0 bases at V and 5 bases at J, with 14 bases between the two ends. The CDR3 is 15 residues long. CDR1 and CDR2 from the germline V gene are LGHDT and YNNKEL (reference sequence).

As for this clonotype: At one of its ends the junction is not consistent with the germline gene, which may arise from a read error. The V call is TRBV6-5, the J call TRBJ2-7, with D possibly matching TRBD2 (6 bases). The CDR3 extends over 13 amino acids. CDR1 is MNHEY and CDR2 is SVGAGI in the germline V gene. CDR3 coding DNA: TGTGCCGCGGGATATCCAGCCTCCTACGGGCAGTACTTC. This gives the protein CAAGYPASYGQYF.

The chain carries TRBV20-1 and TRBJ1-2; D is perhaps TRBD1 (6 bases). The CDR3 length is 13 residues. Germline V CDR1 and CDR2: DFQATT, SNEGSKA (reference sequence). Trimming cost V 3 bases and J 2 bases, with 10 bases left between them. This CDR3 is CSARARGNYGYTF. CDR3 coding DNA: TGCAGTGCTAGGGCCAGGGGCAACTATGGCTACACCTTC.

This rearrangement joins TRBV12-3 or TRBV12-4 to TRBJ2-5, with D perhaps TRBD2 (5 bases). The CDR3 is 14 residues long. V was shortened by 4 bases and J by 11 bases, with 20 bases between the two germline ends. The CDR3, as DNA: TGTGCCAGCAGTTCCTCGGGGTACGACAATGAGCAGTACTTC. It specifies CASSSSGYDNEQYF.

As DNA, the CDR3 is TGCAGTGCTAGAGTCCGTCTGGGACAGGTGAACACTGAAGCTTTCTTT. Its protein is CSARVRLGQVNTEAFF. The V call is TRBV20-1, the J call TRBJ1-1; 8 positions match TRBD1. Per germline, CDR1 DFQATT and CDR2 SNEGSKA (reference sequence). This CDR3 region has 16 residues. V was pared by 1 base and J by 0 bases, with 7 bases of the junction left unmatched.

This chain uses TRBV6-1 with TRBJ1-4; D not resolved. There are 15 residues in the CDR3. Trimming took 0 bases from V and 8 from J, leaving 13 bases between them. Germline CDR1 MNHNS, CDR2 SASEGT. DNA of the CDR3: TGTGCCAGCAGTGAAGCCGCGGGTGGTACAGAAAAACTGTTTTTT. Protein product: CASSEAAGGTEKLFF.

This clonotype was observed a handful of times. V and J are TRBV6-5 and TRBJ1-2; D is possibly TRBD1 (5 bases). CDR1 is MNHEY and CDR2 is SVGAGI in the germline V gene. This CDR3 has 14 amino acids. V shed 4 bases and J shed 6 bases, with 15 bases lying between them. The DNA for the CDR3 is TGTGCCAGCAGTTCTACGGGGCTCCGGGATGGCTACACCTTC. This gives the protein CASSSTGLRDGYTF.

In this sample, this clonotype turned up a few times. The genes are TRBV5-1 and TRBJ2-5; TRBD2 matches 11 bases. V trimming: 1 base; J trimming: 4 bases; junction bases outside the gene matches: 9. Germline V gene sequence: CDR1 SGHRS, CDR2 YFSETQ. The CDR3 is made up of 17 amino acids. The CDR3 bases are TGCGCCAGCAGCTTGTATTTACTAGCGGGGGCGACAGAGACCCAGTACTTC. Its translation is CASSLYLLAGATETQYF.

This clonotype has only a few counts. The chain is built from TRBV14 and TRBJ1-1, with D hard to call. V was trimmed by 3 bases and J by 1 base, leaving 12 bases between them. The length of the CDR3 is 15 residues. Germline assignment: CDR1 SGHDN and CDR2 FVKESK. CDR3 DNA sequence: TGTGCCAGCAGCCAGGATGGCAGAGCGAACACTGAAGCTTTCTTT. Amino acids: CASSQDGRANTEAFF.

This clonotype has only a few counts. CDR3 region: CASSQGWGGILYEQYF. CDR3 nucleotide sequence: TGCGCCAGCAGCCAAGGATGGGGGGGTATACTGTACGAGCAGTACTTC. The chain joins TRBV4-3 to TRBJ2-7; 7 bases align to TRBD2. The CDR3 loop spans 16 amino acids. Germline CDR1 is LGHNA and CDR2 is YSLEER. V lost 1 base to trimming and J lost 4 bases; unmatched junction nucleotides: 10.

In regard to this clonotype: Sequence at one end of the junction differs from germline and may be a read error. This chain links TRBV27 with TRBJ2-1, with D perhaps being TRBD1 or TRBD2 (6 bases each). This CDR3 is built from 14 residues. CDR1 is MNHEY and CDR2 is SMNVEV in the germline V gene (reference sequence). The CDR3 protein is CASSVSFGGDEQFF. The DNA for the CDR3 is TGTGCCAGCAGTGTATCCTTCGGGGGCGATGAGCAGTTCTTC.

This clonotype was counted a few times. This chain uses TRBV4-1 with TRBJ1-2; 7 bases line up with TRBD1. The CDR3 runs 15 residues. CDR1 and CDR2 (germline): MGHRA, YSYEKL. Losses at the gene ends were 4 bases for V and 1 base for J; bases not matched to a gene: 6. The CDR3 nucleotides are TGCGCCAGCAGCCCAGGACAGGAGATTAACTATGGCTACACCTTC. Amino acids: CASSPGQEINYGYTF.

This clonotype has a handful of counts. The rearrangement uses TRBV20-1 and TRBJ2-7; the D gene is possibly TRBD1 (5 bases). There are 12 residues in the CDR3. The ends were cut back, 2 bases at V and 3 bases at J, with 8 bases in the middle. CDR1 and CDR2 (germline): DFQATT, SNEGSKA (reference sequence). The CDR3 sequence is CSARMTVYEQYF. CDR3 DNA sequence: TGCAGTGCTAGAATGACAGTCTACGAGCAGTACTTC.

This clonotype was counted only a few times. This chain connects TRBV9 to TRBJ2-6; D gene ambiguous. V was cut by 4 bases and J by 0 bases, with 8 bases left in between. The V gene's germline CDR1 is SGDLS and CDR2 YYNGEE. This CDR3 spans 15 amino acids. CDR3 loop: CASSFADSGANVLTF. The CDR3 DNA follows: TGTGCCAGCAGCTTCGCCGACTCTGGGGCCAACGTCCTGACTTTC.

This clonotype was counted between two and nine times. The chain combines TRBV4-1 with TRBJ2-7, with 10 bases aligning to TRBD2. V trimming: 3 bases; J trimming: 1 base; junction bases outside the gene matches: 9. The germline V gene encodes CDR1 MGHRA and CDR2 YSYEKL. This CDR3 region has 17 residues. The CDR3, as DNA: TGCGCCAGCAGCCATGATAATAGCGGGGGGCTTTCCTACGAGCAGTACTTC. It codes for CASSHDNSGGLSYEQYF.

The chain couples TRBV7-6 to TRBJ2-1; D remains ambiguous. Trimming stripped 7 bases from V and 0 bases from J, with 13 bases between. CDR1 is SGHVS, CDR2 FNYEAQ, per germline. The CDR3 spans 15 residues. This CDR3 reads CASTHVKNSYNEQFF. CDR3 coding DNA: TGTGCCAGCACCCATGTCAAAAACTCCTACAATGAGCAGTTCTTC.

This clonotype was observed once. The chain employs TRBV5-5 and TRBJ2-5; D is possibly TRBD2 (5 bases). TRBJ2-7 explains the end of the DNA better; the J call may be wrong. Germline V gene data show CDR1 as SGHKS and CDR2 as YYEKEE (reference sequence). The CDR3 has 16 amino acids. CDR3 DNA: TGTGCCAGCAGCCCTAGACACGGCGGGCCCTCCTACGAGCAGTACTTC. Translation gives CASSPRHGGPSYEQYF.

The chain uses TRBV4-2 and TRBJ1-3, with D perhaps TRBD1 (5 bases). The length of the CDR3 is 15 residues. Trimming removed 5 bases at V and 0 bases at J, with 11 bases between. Per germline, CDR1 LGHNA and CDR2 YNFKEQ. CDR3 sequence: CASSESTASGNTIYF. CDR3 in DNA: TGTGCCAGCAGCGAATCGACAGCCTCTGGAAACACCATATATTTT.

J is TRBJ2-1 and V is TRBV5-1, with 7 bases identical to TRBD1. CDR3 length equals 14 residues. V trimming: 3 bases; J trimming: 5 bases; junction bases outside the gene matches: 5. The germline V gene has CDR1 SGHRS and CDR2 YFSETQ. This CDR3 reads CASSSGGRDNEQFF. DNA of the CDR3: TGCGCCAGCAGCTCAGGGGGTCGGGACAATGAGCAGTTCTTC. Drawing the rest from reference TRBV5-1 and TRBJ2-1, the complete variable domain is KAGVTQTPRYLIKTRGQQVTLSCSPISGHRSVSWYQQTPGQGLQFLFEYFSETQRNKGNFPGRFSGRQFSNSRSEMNVSTLELGDSALYLCASSSGGRDNEQFFGPGTRLTVL.

This clonotype was found many times. This chain joins TRBV6-2 or TRBV6-3 and TRBJ2-3; D is uncertain. Trimming took 5 bases from V and 8 from J, leaving 14 bases between them. CDR3 size: 13 residues. The V gene's germline CDR1 is MNHEY and CDR2 SVGEGT. The CDR3 sequence: CASSDDEVGTQYF. As DNA, the CDR3 is TGTGCCAGCAGTGACGACGAAGTGGGTACGCAGTATTTT.

The chain has TRBV14 and TRBJ2-7; tentatively, D is TRBD2 (5 bases). The CDR3 spans 14 residues. Germline-derived CDR1 and CDR2 are SGHDN and FVKESK. Trimming removed 4 bases at V and 2 bases at J, with 12 bases between. CDR3 nucleotides: TGTGCCAGCAGCCCGGGTGGGAGACCCTACGAGCAGTACTTC. The encoded protein is CASSPGGRPYEQYF. Filled out from reference TRBV14 and TRBJ2-7, the complete variable domain reads EAGVTQFPSHSVIEKGQTVTLRCDPISGHDNLYWYRRVMGKEIKFLLHFVKESKQDESGMPNNRFLAERTGGTYSTLKVQPAELEDSGVYFCASSPGGRPYEQYFGPGTRLTVT.

The chain carries TRBV12-3 or TRBV12-4 and TRBJ2-5; tentatively, D is TRBD2 (5 bases). V was clipped by 8 bases and J by 2 bases, with 15 bases between them. This CDR3 spans 14 amino acids. In nucleotides, the CDR3 is TGTGCCAGCCGACCCCGCGAGGGACAAGAGACCCAGTACTTC. Its protein is CASRPREGQETQYF.

This clonotype has only a few counts. The chain couples TRBV6-5 to TRBJ1-1, with a weak D call TRBD1 (6 bases). Germline V gene lookup returns CDR1 MNHEY and CDR2 SVGAGI. V lost 0 bases to trimming and J lost 4 bases, with 12 bases between them. The CDR3 is 15 residues long. In nucleotides, the CDR3 is TGTGCCAGCAGTTACTCGACAGGAGGTGCCACTGAAGCTTTCTTT. Protein: CASSYSTGGATEAFF.

J is TRBJ2-4 and V is TRBV2; no clear D gene. Trimming stripped 8 bases from V and 8 bases from J, with 10 bases between. CDR1 and CDR2 from the germline V gene are SNHLY and FYNNEI. The CDR3 extends over 11 amino acids. CDR3 region: CASGQLDIQYF. CDR3 coding DNA: TGTGCCAGCGGGCAACTGGACATTCAGTACTTC.